The 32 T cell receptor beta chains given below trace back to one sample, sequenced in a study of CD8+CD57+ T cells in acquired aplastic anemia. Researchers used genomic DNA as the template to profile TCR beta VDJ and CDR3. TCRdb passed the reads through MiXCR, listing each CDR3 protein once. The sample records 120,000 or so distinct CDR3 sequences, almost 40% being singletons. By flow cytometry, patients selected for sequencing had shown an expansion of CD8+CD57+ cells. Sequenced sample: sorted CD4+, CD8+, or CD8+CD57+ T cells (not recorded which) from PBMCs. Receptors were obtained from a human donor with aplastic anemia.

The sample holds many counts of this clonotype. V usage is TRBV5-4 and J usage is TRBJ1-1; D is possibly TRBD1 (6 bases). The CDR3 loop spans 16 amino acids. CDR1 SGHNT and CDR2 YYREEE come from the germline V gene (reference sequence). V shed 4 bases and J shed 0 bases, with 16 bases lying between them. CDR3 amino acids: CASSPRGNPMNTEAFF. The CDR3 DNA reads TGTGCCAGCAGCCCAAGGGGGAACCCGATGAACACTGAAGCTTTCTTT.

The chain is built from TRBV20-1 and TRBJ1-1; 7 bases match TRBD1. This CDR3 is 16 amino acids long. The junction had 13 bases not matched to a gene; V was cut back by 6 bases and J by 0 bases. The V gene's germline CDR1 is DFQATT and CDR2 SNEGSKA (reference sequence). Written as DNA, the CDR3 is TGCAGTGCCCTCCCGGGACAGCCACTAGTGAACACTGAAGCTTTCTTT. Translation gives CSALPGQPLVNTEAFF.

This clonotype occurred many times. The chain links TRBV28 to TRBJ2-7; 7 nucleotides align to TRBD1. Germline V gene sequence: CDR1 MDHEN, CDR2 SYDVKM. With V trimmed by 5 bases and J by 2 bases, 6 bases remained unmatched. The CDR3 extends over 14 amino acids. The CDR3 region is CASSTHRGPYEQYF. The CDR3 region has the DNA TGTGCCAGCAGTACTCACAGGGGCCCCTACGAGCAGTACTTC.

The table lists this clonotype with many counts. The chain employs TRBV4-1 and TRBJ1-4; D is uncertain. The germline gives CDR1 MGHRA, CDR2 YSYEKL. Trimming cost V 1 base and J 6 bases, with 6 bases left between them. CDR3 length: 13 amino acids. The chain's CDR3 is CASSQAPDEKLFF. The CDR3 DNA reads TGCGCCAGCAGCCAAGCACCCGATGAAAAACTGTTTTTT.

In its sample, this clonotype was seen once. The chain combines TRBV28 with TRBJ1-1; D unclear. The germline V gene has CDR1 MDHEN and CDR2 SYDVKM. CDR3 length: 14 residues. V lost 6 bases and J lost 0, with 11 bases in between. The CDR3: CASSPTSMNTEAFF. The DNA for the CDR3 is TGTGCCAGCAGCCCGACGAGTATGAACACTGAAGCTTTCTTT.

The chain recombines TRBV19 with TRBJ2-7; possible D gene TRBD2, 6 bases. This CDR3 comprises 13 residues. Germline CDR1 and CDR2: LNHDA and SQIVND (reference sequence). The V gene lost 3 bases and the J gene lost 4 bases, with 10 bases spanning the gap. The CDR3 coding sequence is TGTGCCAGTAGTATCGGCGGGGCTTACGAGCAGTACTTC. As protein: CASSIGGAYEQYF.

Details on this clonotype: A much bigger clone sits one base away, suggesting this may be a read error. This chain joins TRBV27 and TRBJ2-7; 13 bases align to TRBD2. The length of the CDR3 is 15 residues. Germline assignment: CDR1 MNHEY and CDR2 SMNVEV (reference sequence). V was clipped by 6 bases and J by 3 bases; unmatched bases: 5. CDR3 loop: CASRLGTSGVYEQYV. DNA of the CDR3: TGTGCCAGCAGGCTGGGGACTAGCGGGGTCTACGAGCAGTACGTC.

The J gene is TRBJ1-4, the V gene TRBV6-1; tentative D call: TRBD1 (5 bases). The length of the CDR3 is 12 residues. Per germline, CDR1 MNHNS and CDR2 SASEGT. Trimming left V 11 bases short and J 7 bases short, with 14 bases between. This chain's CDR3 is CAAGRGGEKLFF. CDR3 nucleotides: TGTGCCGCAGGGAGGGGAGGTGAAAAACTGTTTTTT.

The V gene is TRBV18, the J gene TRBJ2-3; TRBD1 aligns across 8 bases. CDR1 and CDR2 (germline): KGHSH, LQKENI. V lost 5 bases, J lost 6 bases, and 4 bases stayed unmatched. This CDR3 region has 13 residues. Here the CDR3 reads CASSSQGADTQYF. As DNA, the CDR3 is TGTGCCAGCTCATCTCAGGGGGCGGATACGCAGTATTTT.

The rearrangement links TRBV10-3 to TRBJ1-1, with 8 bases that match TRBD1. Trimming took 6 bases from V and 4 from J; bases not matched to a gene: 16. CDR1 and CDR2 from the germline V gene are ENHRY and SYGVKD. This CDR3 is 17 amino acids long. The DNA for the CDR3 is TGTGCCATCAGAGGGGACAGGCGGGCGGGTCTCGGCACTGAAGCTTTCTTT. It yields the protein CAIRGDRRAGLGTEAFF.

The V call is TRBV11-1, the J call TRBJ2-6; 7 positions match TRBD1. After removal of 6 bases from V and 0 bases from J, the junction contained 17 bases not matched to a gene. This CDR3 is built from 20 residues. Germline values: CDR1 SGHAT, CDR2 FQDESV (reference sequence). CDR3 protein: CASRLGTALSLYSGANVLTF. In DNA, the CDR3 is TGTGCCAGCAGACTAGGGACAGCCTTGTCCTTGTACTCTGGGGCCAACGTCCTGACTTTC.

This clonotype was picked up many times. An end of the junction does not agree with germline; a read error may underlie this. The chain carries TRBV7-8 and TRBJ1-2; D call uncertain. The CDR3 runs 14 residues. In germline, CDR1 is SGHVS, CDR2 FQNEAQ. CDR3 sequence: CASSLAGPGYDYTF. For the CDR3, the DNA is TGTGCCAGCAGCTTAGCCGGGCCCGGTTATGACTACACCTTC.

This clonotype was seen only a few times. V and J are TRBV4-1 and TRBJ1-3, with D possibly being TRBD1 (6 bases). The V end lost 4 bases, the J end lost 0 bases, and 22 bases lay between the germline ends. The CDR3 is 19 amino acids. CDR1 and CDR2 (germline): MGHRA, YSYEKL. This chain's CDR3 is CASSRLSGEGTYSGNTIYF. The DNA for the CDR3 is TGCGCCAGCAGCCGCCTGTCAGGGGAAGGGACTTACTCTGGAAACACCATATATTTT.

This clonotype has a single count. The chain has TRBV10-2 and TRBJ1-5, with 7 bases matching TRBD1. Germline CDR1 WSHSY, CDR2 SAAADI. CDR3 length: 13 residues. J was trimmed by 4 bases and V by 6 bases; bases with no gene match: 3. The CDR3 here is CASSGQENQPQHF. CDR3 coding DNA: TGCGCCAGCAGCGGACAGGAGAATCAGCCCCAGCATTTT.

Note on this clonotype: A much bigger clone sits one base away, suggesting this may be a read error. The chain recombines TRBV6-4 with TRBJ2-3, with 7 nucleotides matching TRBD1. Matching the DNA end better, TRBJ1-5 makes the J call doubtful. The germline V gene has CDR1 MRHNA and CDR2 SNTAGT. The length of the CDR3 is 13 residues. CDR3 sequence (DNA): TGTGCCAGCAGTGGACAGGGTTCAGATACGCAGCATTTT. It yields the protein CASSGQGSDTQHF.

This clonotype was picked up many times. The CDR3: CASSSPELRQKSYEQYF. CDR3 nucleotide sequence: TGTGCCAGCAGTTCCCCTGAGCTGAGACAGAAATCCTACGAGCAGTACTTC. V usage is TRBV28 and J usage is TRBJ2-7; D is possibly TRBD1 (5 bases). The CDR3 is 17 amino acids. Germline CDR1 MDHEN, CDR2 SYDVKM. V dropped 4 bases and J dropped 1 base, with 20 bases sitting between them.

With regard to this clonotype: A read error may be the cause here, since a much bigger clone is one base away. The CDR3 carries no conserved terminal phenylalanine or tryptophan, so it likely arises from a read error. V is TRBV19 and J is TRBJ1-1, with D possibly matching TRBD1 (5 bases). Trimming cost V 6 bases and J 0 bases, with 17 bases left between them. The CDR3 extends over 16 amino acids. Looked up from germline, CDR1 is LNHDA and CDR2 is SQIVND (reference sequence). The CDR3 loop reads CASRIVRGLMNTEAFL. Written as DNA, the CDR3 is TGTGCCAGTAGGATCGTGAGGGGTTTGATGAACACTGAAGCTTTCCTT.

In this sample, this clonotype turned up many times. CDR3 sequence reads: CASSPRTDEEKLFF. In DNA form, the CDR3 reads TGTGCCAGCAGCCCGCGGACGGATGAAGAAAAACTGTTTTTT. The chain is built from TRBV7-9 and TRBJ1-4; D uncertain. Per germline, CDR1 SEHNR and CDR2 FQNEAQ (reference sequence). V lost 5 bases and J lost 8, with 15 bases in between. CDR3 length equals 14 residues.

At least ten counts were recorded for this clonotype. This rearrangement joins TRBV19 to TRBJ1-1; weak D call: TRBD1 (5 bases). The V end was cut by 3 bases, the J end by 1 base, with 18 bases between. Per germline, CDR1 LNHDA and CDR2 SQIVND (reference sequence). CDR3 length: 17 amino acids. The CDR3 region has the DNA TGTGCCAGTAGTATGGTTGGGCAGGGCCATAAGAACACTGAAGCTTTCTTT. Translated, it gives CASSMVGQGHKNTEAFF.

This clonotype came up many times. This rearrangement joins TRBV13 to TRBJ1-2, with no clear D. The CDR3 runs to 13 residues. The germline CDR1 and CDR2 sequences are PRHDT and FYEKMQ (reference sequence). V gave up 5 bases and J gave up 1 base, with 8 bases separating them. CDR3 amino acids: CASSRNFNYGYTF. As DNA, the CDR3 is TGTGCCAGCAGCAGGAACTTTAACTATGGCTACACCTTC.

The chain recombines TRBV2 with TRBJ2-2; D could derive from TRBD1 or TRBD2 (5 bases each). Germline values: CDR1 SNHLY, CDR2 FYNNEI. V dropped 6 bases and J dropped 6 bases, with 14 bases sitting between them. The CDR3 runs to 14 residues. The DNA for the CDR3 is TGTGCCAGCAGCCATTCTCAGGGAGCCGGGGAGCTGTTTTTT. It is translated as CASSHSQGAGELFF.

In regard to this clonotype: A much larger clone lies one base from this, so it may be a read error. This rearrangement joins TRBV5-6 to TRBJ2-1, with D possibly being TRBD2 (5 bases). The CDR3 totals 14 residues. V dropped 4 bases and J dropped 10 bases, with 18 bases sitting between them. Germline V lookup: CDR1 SGHDT, CDR2 YYEEEE. CDR3 in DNA: TGTGCCAGCAGCAAGACGGGGTTAAGATACGAGCAGTTCTTC. This gives the protein CASSKTGLRYEQFF.

This clonotype was observed at least ten times. The chain combines TRBV6-1 with TRBJ1-3, with a weak D call TRBD1 (6 bases). This CDR3 is built from 14 residues. The germline V gene encodes CDR1 MNHNS and CDR2 SASEGT. Deletions cut 6 bases from V and 2 bases from J, with 11 bases between. The CDR3 loop is CASRAGVTGNTIYF. CDR3 nucleotides: TGTGCCAGCAGGGCAGGGGTTACTGGAAACACCATATATTTT.

This clonotype showed up many times. Here the CDR3 reads CASSLVPGELFF. CDR3 sequence (DNA): TGTGCCAGCAGCTTAGTACCCGGGGAGCTGTTTTTT. This chain joins TRBV7-9 and TRBJ2-2; D remains ambiguous. The CDR3 has 12 amino acids. Germline V gene data show CDR1 as SEHNR and CDR2 as FQNEAQ (reference sequence). Trimming cost V 1 base and J 6 bases, with 3 bases left between them.

This clonotype was found many times. Written as DNA, the CDR3 is TGTGCCAGCAGCTTAGGAGGGGCAGGGCAGTCCTACACCTTC. Translated, it gives CASSLGGAGQSYTF. This chain uses TRBV7-2 with TRBJ1-2, with a possible D match to TRBD1 (5 bases). Germline CDR1 reads SGHTA; CDR2 reads FQGNSA. V was pared by 1 base and J by 10 bases, with 16 bases between. The CDR3 spans 14 residues.

This clonotype has at least ten counts. V usage is TRBV18 and J usage is TRBJ1-2; 7 positions agree with TRBD1. V shed 4 bases and J 4 bases; nucleotides not matched to a gene: 6. The V gene's germline CDR1 is KGHSH and CDR2 LQKENI. CDR3 length: 14 residues. Here the CDR3 DNA reads TGTGCCAGCTCACGAGGGGGCTCTAGCTATGGCTACACCTTC. Translating gives CASSRGGSSYGYTF.

This clonotype was found many times. This chain links TRBV25-1 with TRBJ2-7, with TRBD2 matching 10 bases. The CDR3 covers 16 residues. V lost 3 bases and J lost 1; bases outside the gene matches: 6. CDR1 and CDR2 from the germline V gene are MGHDK and SYGVNS. The CDR3 nucleotides are TGTGCCAGCAGTGACTCCGGACTAGCGGATTCCTACGAGCAGTACTTC. Translating it yields CASSDSGLADSYEQYF.

J is TRBJ2-6 and V is TRBV15; D call uncertain. Trimming took off 5 bases at V and 2 bases at J, with 10 bases between the two ends. The germline V gene has CDR1 LNHNV and CDR2 YYDKDF (reference sequence). The CDR3 has 15 residues. The CDR3 DNA reads as TGTGCCACCAGCGTAGGTGGGACTGGGGCCAACGTCCTGACTTTC. Translation gives CATSVGGTGANVLTF.

Regarding this clonotype: A much more abundant neighbour one base away suggests this may be a read error. The CDR3, as DNA: TGTGCCAGTAGTTACGAATTTAGCCCCTACAATGAGCAGTTCTTC. Amino acids: CASSYEFSPYNEQFF. The gene calls are TRBV19 and TRBJ2-1, with D hard to call. V gave up 5 bases and J gave up 2 bases, with 13 bases separating them. This CDR3 is built from 15 residues. Germline loops: CDR1 LNHDA, CDR2 SQIVND (reference sequence). Filled out from reference TRBV19 and TRBJ2-1, the complete variable domain reads DGGITQSPKYLFRKEGQNVTLSCEQNLNHDAMYWYRQDPGQGLRLIYYSQIVNDFQKGDIAEGYSVSREKKESFPLTVTSAQKNPTAFYLCASSYEFSPYNEQFFGPGTRLTVL.

The rearrangement joins TRBV27 to TRBJ2-7, with 7 bases fitting TRBD2. This CDR3 region has 14 residues. Germline lookup yields CDR1 MNHEY and CDR2 SMNVEV (reference sequence). The V gene end was trimmed by 10 bases and the J gene end by 2 bases; junction bases not matched to a gene: 11. Here the CDR3 DNA reads TGTGCCACCTCCCGTCTGACTAGCCCCTACGAGCAGTACTTC. As protein: CATSRLTSPYEQYF.

The table lists this clonotype with many counts. CDR3 residues: CASSEAGRGQTEAFF. As DNA, the CDR3 is TGTGCCAGCAGTGAAGCGGGGAGGGGGCAAACTGAAGCTTTCTTT. The rearrangement uses TRBV2 and TRBJ1-1; 7 bases fit TRBD1. Trimming at V came to 0 bases and at J to 5 bases, leaving 6 bases not matched to a gene. CDR3 length: 15 amino acids. Germline CDR1 and CDR2: SNHLY and FYNNEI.

J is TRBJ2-7 and V is TRBV6-4, with 8 bases aligning to TRBD2. This CDR3 is built from 15 residues. The V and J ends lost 5 bases and 2 bases, in that order; junction bases with no gene match: 8. Germline V gives CDR1 MRHNA, CDR2 SNTAGT. The CDR3 sequence is CASSSLGGVAYEQYV. The CDR3 DNA follows: TGTGCCAGCAGTTCCCTCGGGGGGGTTGCCTACGAGCAGTACGTC.